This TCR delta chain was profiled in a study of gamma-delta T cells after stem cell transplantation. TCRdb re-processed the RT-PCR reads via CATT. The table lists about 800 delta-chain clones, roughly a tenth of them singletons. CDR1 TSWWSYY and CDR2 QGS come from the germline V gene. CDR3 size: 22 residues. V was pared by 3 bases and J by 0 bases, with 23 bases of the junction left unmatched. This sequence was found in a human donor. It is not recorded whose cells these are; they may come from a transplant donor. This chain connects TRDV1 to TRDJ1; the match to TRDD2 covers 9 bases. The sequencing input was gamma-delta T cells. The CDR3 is CALGDPDFLPTGWGLYTDKLIF. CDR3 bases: TGTGCTCTTGGGGATCCCGACTTCCTTCCTACGGGGTGGGGGCTGTACACCGATAAACTCATCTTT.